This paragraph reports one TCR beta chain. The antigen remains unidentified. Blood, whole and unfractionated, served as the source for total RNA extraction. This sample is part of a study of human T cells and chemical hapten exposure. General study results and limits: Sensitization with DPC brought no change to TCRs above 1 in 1000 in frequency.

The library attached unique molecular identifiers to individual cDNA molecules. TCRdb re-called the 5' RACE reads with MiXCR, one entry per CDR3 protein. Here the sample spans 110,000 or so distinct CDR3 sequences, approximately 20% being singletons. The source is a human donor in good health.

DNA for the CDR3: TGTGCCAGCAGCCAAGACCTAACAGGAAATGAGCAGTTCTTC. Protein sequence: CASSQDLTGNEQFF. This sequence joins TRBV3-1 and TRBJ2-1; D may be TRBD1 (5 bases). The CDR3 has 14 amino acids. V gave up 0 bases and J gave up 7 bases, with 10 bases separating them. Germline lookup yields CDR1 LGHDT and CDR2 YNNKEL (reference sequence).